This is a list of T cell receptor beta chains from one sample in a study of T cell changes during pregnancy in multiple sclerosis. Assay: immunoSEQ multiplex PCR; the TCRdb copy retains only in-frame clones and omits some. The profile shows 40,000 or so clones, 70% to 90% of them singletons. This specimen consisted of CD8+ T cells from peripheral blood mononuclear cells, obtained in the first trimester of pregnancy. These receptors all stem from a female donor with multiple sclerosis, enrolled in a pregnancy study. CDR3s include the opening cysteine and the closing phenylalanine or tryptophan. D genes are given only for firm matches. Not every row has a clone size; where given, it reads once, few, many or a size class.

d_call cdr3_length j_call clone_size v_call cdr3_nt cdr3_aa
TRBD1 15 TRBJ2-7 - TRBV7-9 TGTGCCAGCAGCCCCGGGGCAGGGGGTCCCTACGAGCAGTACTTC CASSPGAGGPYEQYF
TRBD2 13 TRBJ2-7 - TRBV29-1 TGCAGCGTTGATAGCGGGGGGGGCCACGAGCAGTACTTC CSVDSGGGHEQYF
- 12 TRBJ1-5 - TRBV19 TGTGCCACCGCAGGGTCCGGTCAGCCCCAGCATTTT CATAGSGQPQHF
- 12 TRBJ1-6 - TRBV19 TGTGCCAGTAGCTGGCCAAATTCACCCCTCCACTTT CASSWPNSPLHF
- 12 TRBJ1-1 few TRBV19 TGTGCCAGTACGGGGGGCTACACTGAAGCTTTCTTT CASTGGYTEAFF
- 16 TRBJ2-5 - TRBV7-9 TGTGCCAGCAGCCAATCACCATTCGGCGGGGAAGAGGGCCAGTACTTC CASSQSPFGGEEGQYF
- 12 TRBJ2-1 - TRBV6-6 TGTGCCAGCAGACTATCAGAGGCGGAGCAGTTCTTC CASRLSEAEQFF
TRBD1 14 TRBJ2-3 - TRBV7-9 TGTGCCAGCAGCAGGGGACAGCCCACAGATACGCAGTATTTT CASSRGQPTDTQYF
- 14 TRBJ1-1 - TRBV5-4 TGTGCCAGCAGCGTTCAGGACATGAACACTGAAGCTTTCTTT CASSVQDMNTEAFF
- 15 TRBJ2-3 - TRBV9 TGTGCCAGCAGCGTAGGTCTAGCCTTGACAGATACGCAGTATTTT CASSVGLALTDTQYF
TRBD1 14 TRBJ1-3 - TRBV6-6 TGTGCCAGCACTTTCGGACAGGGGATAAACACCATATATTTT CASTFGQGINTIYF
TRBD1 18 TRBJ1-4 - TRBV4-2 TGTGCCAGCAGCCAAGTAATTTCTGGGACAGGATTTGTGGAAAAACTGTTTTTT CASSQVISGTGFVEKLFF
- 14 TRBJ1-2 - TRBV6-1 TGTGCCAGCAGTCCCTCTTGGCAGGTGGATGGCTACACCTTC CASSPSWQVDGYTF
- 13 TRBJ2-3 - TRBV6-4 TGTGCCAGCAGTGACTCCGAGACAGATACGCAGTATTTT CASSDSETDTQYF
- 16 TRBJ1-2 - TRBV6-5 TGTGCCAGCAGTTCAGCGGGGCCCCCCGTACCCTATGGCTACACCTTC CASSSAGPPVPYGYTF
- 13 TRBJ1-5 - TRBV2 TGTGCCAGCAGTGAAGAGGGGTTCCAGCCCCAGCATTTT CASSEEGFQPQHF
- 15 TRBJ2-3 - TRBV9 TGTGCCAGCAGCGTAGAGGTGGGGGGTATAGATACGCAGTATTTT CASSVEVGGIDTQYF
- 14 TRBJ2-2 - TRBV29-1 TGCAGCGTCGAGGGTTCAGGGAACACCGGGGAGCTGTTTTTT CSVEGSGNTGELFF
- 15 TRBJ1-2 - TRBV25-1 TGTGCCAGCAGTGAAGGGGCCATGAGTAACTATGGCTACACCTTC CASSEGAMSNYGYTF
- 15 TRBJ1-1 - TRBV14 TGTGCCAGCAGCCCAACAGGGTTCCGGGGCACTGAAGCTTTCTTT CASSPTGFRGTEAFF
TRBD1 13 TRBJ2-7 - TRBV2 TGTGCCAGCAGTGGGGACAGCCCCTACGAGCAGTACTTC CASSGDSPYEQYF
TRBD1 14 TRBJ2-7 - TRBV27 TGTGCCAGCAGTCCCTCGACAGGGACGGGCGAGCAGTACTTC CASSPSTGTGEQYF